This record concerns one T cell receptor beta chain sequence. The antigen remains undetermined. The data were obtained in a study of shared clonotypes between healthy human individuals. Germline values: CDR1 ENHRY, CDR2 SYGVKD. The CDR3 runs 15 residues. Germline trimming cut 9 bases from V and 4 bases from J; bases unmatched to any gene: 12. Using immunoSEQ multiplex PCR, the repertoire was profiled, and TCRdb retains in-frame clones only, with some absent. The table lists over 1.5 million clones, approximately 98% of them singletons, with 0.45% in the top ten. Broader study findings: Generally, estimated richness proved larger in naive subsets than it did in memory subsets. The study found approximately 5% of naive CD4 clonotypes shared across several donors.

This TCR was recovered from a man aged 30 to 45 in good health. The sequenced sample was naive CD4+ T cells sorted from blood. The sample's subset: CD45RA+ positively selected. The V gene is TRBV10-3, the J gene TRBJ1-2; 9 bases line up with TRBD1. Here the CDR3 reads CAIRQGVMVVYGYTF. The CDR3 DNA reads TGTGCCATTCGACAGGGGGTGATGGTTGTCTATGGCTACACCTTC.